The 29 T cell receptor beta chains listed next were all sequenced from one sample in a study of T cells after yellow fever vaccination. TCRdb re-called the 5' RACE reads through MiXCR, storing one row per CDR3 protein. This repertoire shows around 530,000 distinct CDR3 sequences, roughly 17% found once; its top ten account for approximately 15%. The source material was PBMCs, sampled 5 days after the first yellow fever vaccination. These receptor sequences come from a man younger than 30 who received the YFV17D yellow fever vaccine.

This clonotype was counted only a few times. The CDR3 reads CASRGAGNTIYF. In DNA, the CDR3 is TGCGCCAGCAGGGGAGCCGGAAACACCATATATTTT. The chain recombines TRBV4-1 with TRBJ1-3; D unresolved. Per germline, CDR1 MGHRA and CDR2 YSYEKL. The germline V and J ends were trimmed by 6 bases and 4 bases, with 7 bases remaining between them. The CDR3 extends over 12 amino acids.

This clonotype appeared a few times. This chain joins TRBV20-1 and TRBJ1-5; D gene unclear. Trimming cost V 2 bases and J 7 bases, with 15 bases left between them. The CDR3 loop spans 14 amino acids. Per germline, CDR1 DFQATT and CDR2 SNEGSKA (reference sequence). CDR3 sequence: CSARRPPERQPQHF. Written as DNA, the CDR3 is TGCAGTGCTAGAAGACCCCCCGAGAGGCAGCCCCAGCATTTT.

V and J are TRBV5-1 and TRBJ2-1; no firm D call. V was cut by 0 bases and J by 9 bases, with 10 bases left in between. The germline gives CDR1 SGHRS, CDR2 YFSETQ. The CDR3 covers 13 residues. The CDR3 sequence is CASSLVPTGEQFF. In DNA, the CDR3 is TGCGCCAGCAGCTTGGTTCCGACGGGTGAGCAGTTCTTC.

This chain joins TRBV19 and TRBJ2-2, with D perhaps matching TRBD1 (5 bases). This CDR3 is 15 amino acids long. Germline assignment: CDR1 LNHDA and CDR2 SQIVND (reference sequence). V was pared by 3 bases and J by 5 bases, with 13 bases between. The CDR3 spells CASSIWQGWTGELFF. In DNA, the CDR3 is TGTGCCAGTAGTATTTGGCAGGGCTGGACCGGGGAGCTGTTTTTT.

This clonotype turned up a few times. The chain has TRBV12-3 or TRBV12-4 and TRBJ2-3; possibly TRBD1 for D (5 bases). The CDR3 contains 16 residues. V dropped 3 bases and J dropped 0 bases, with 13 bases sitting between them. The CDR3 sequence: CASSFFQGSSTDTQYF. The CDR3 nucleotides read TGTGCCAGCAGTTTCTTCCAGGGCTCTAGCACAGATACGCAGTATTTT.

This clonotype was picked up many times. The chain joins TRBV27 to TRBJ2-3; 8 bases are shared with TRBD2. Germline CDR1 is MNHEY and CDR2 is SMNVEV (reference sequence). The junction had 9 bases not matched to a gene; V was cut back by 7 bases and J by 3 bases. CDR3 length: 15 amino acids. The DNA for the CDR3 is TGTGCCAGCACCGGGGGGGGCCGGGGGACAGATACGCAGTATTTT. Its protein is CASTGGGRGTDTQYF.

The chain has TRBV7-2 and TRBJ2-1; D is tentatively TRBD1 or TRBD2 (5 bases each). Between the trimmed V and J ends, which lost 5 bases and 4 bases, there was a span of 12 bases. Germline V gives CDR1 SGHTA, CDR2 FQGNSA. The CDR3 covers 14 residues. Written as DNA, the CDR3 is TGTGCCAGCAGCGTCGACGGGGCTTACAATGAGCAGTTCTTC. Amino acid sequence: CASSVDGAYNEQFF.

In nucleotides, the CDR3 is TGTGCCAGCAGTCTAGCGGGAACTTGGGGGCAGTTCTTC. Translating it yields CASSLAGTWGQFF. The chain recombines TRBV6-2 or TRBV6-3 with TRBJ2-1; TRBD2 agrees at 9 bases. J lost 12 bases, V lost 5 bases, and 8 bases had no gene match. The CDR3 has 13 amino acids. Germline V gives CDR1 MNHEY, CDR2 SVGEGT.

This clonotype was found many times. The chain carries TRBV20-1 and TRBJ1-3; unclear D gene. Germline CDR1 reads DFQATT; CDR2 reads SNEGSKA (reference sequence). V dropped 3 bases and J dropped 9 bases, with 9 bases sitting between them. This CDR3 is built from 11 residues. CDR3: CSASALSTIYF. CDR3 nucleotides: TGCAGTGCTAGTGCGTTGAGCACCATATATTTT.

V and J are TRBV7-9 and TRBJ2-1; D not certain. There are 17 residues in the CDR3. Looked up from germline, CDR1 is SEHNR and CDR2 is FQNEAQ (reference sequence). The ends were cut back, 6 bases at V and 3 bases at J, with 21 bases in the middle. The CDR3, as DNA: TGTGCCAGCAGAGCAACCCTGCGGTTTGGGATCTACAATGAGCAGTTCTTC. Translation gives CASRATLRFGIYNEQFF. Full variable domain (outside the CDR3, taken from reference TRBV7-9 and TRBJ2-1): DTGVSQNPRHKITKRGQNVTFRCDPISEHNRLYWYRQTLGQGPEFLTYFQNEAQLEKSRLLSDRFSAERPKGSFSTLEIQRTEQGDSAMYLCASRATLRFGIYNEQFFGPGTRLTVL.

The chain uses TRBV11-2 and TRBJ2-7, with TRBD2 as a possible D gene (5 bases). Trimming cost V 2 bases and J 0 bases, with 14 bases left between them. The V gene's germline CDR1 is SGHAT and CDR2 FQNNGV. This CDR3 is 16 amino acids long. CDR3 sequence reads: CASSLSVGLLSYEQYF. In DNA form, the CDR3 reads TGTGCCAGCAGCTTATCAGTAGGACTGCTCTCCTACGAGCAGTACTTC.

The rearrangement joins TRBV18 to TRBJ2-2; D may be TRBD1 (6 bases). V was clipped by 3 bases and J by 9 bases, with 14 bases between them. CDR3 length: 14 residues. Germline assignment: CDR1 KGHSH and CDR2 LQKENI. The CDR3 DNA reads as TGTGCCAGCTCACCCTCAGGGGATTGGCGGGAGCTGTTTTTT. This encodes CASSPSGDWRELFF.

The chain couples TRBV12-3 or TRBV12-4 to TRBJ2-5; D is uncertain. Trimming shortened V by 5 bases and J by 7 bases, and 11 bases separated the two germline ends. The CDR3 spans 12 residues. The CDR3 DNA reads as TGTGCCAGCAGTCTAACGGGTGGGACCCAGTACTTC. Translation: CASSLTGGTQYF.

The table lists this clonotype with a few counts. The rearrangement uses TRBV11-2 and TRBJ2-2; 10 nucleotides match TRBD1. This CDR3 is built from 17 residues. The germline V gene has CDR1 SGHAT and CDR2 FQNNGV. The junction had 10 bases not matched to a gene; V was cut back by 3 bases and J by 6 bases. CDR3 DNA: TGTGCCAGCAGCTTTTTTCAGGGACAGGGGCGATCCGGGGAGCTGTTTTTT. Amino acid sequence: CASSFFQGQGRSGELFF. The full variable domain, in which reference TRBV11-2 and TRBJ2-2 provide the parts outside the CDR3, is EAGVAQSPRYKIIEKRQSVAFWCNPISGHATLYWYQQILGQGPKLLIQFQNNGVVDDSQLPKDRFSAERLKGVDSTLKIQPAKLEDSAVYLCASSFFQGQGRSGELFFGEGSRLTVL.

This clonotype was recorded a few times. The genes are TRBV11-2 and TRBJ2-5, with 9 nucleotides matching TRBD1. The CDR3 runs 15 residues. CDR1 and CDR2 from the germline V gene are SGHAT and FQNNGV. Trimming removed 5 bases from V and 4 bases from J; junction bases left unmatched: 8. The CDR3 DNA is TGTGCCAGCAGCGATAACAGGGGGCCGGTAGAGACCCAGTACTTC. Translating gives CASSDNRGPVETQYF.

Here the CDR3 reads CASSYAGLVGSGEQFF. In DNA, the CDR3 is TGTGCCAGCAGTTACGCGGGACTGGTGGGTTCGGGGGAGCAGTTCTTC. V is TRBV6-2 or TRBV6-3 and J is TRBJ2-1, with D tentatively TRBD2 (6 bases). CDR1 and CDR2 from the germline V gene are MNHEY and SVGEGT. This CDR3 spans 16 amino acids. V was trimmed by 2 bases and J by 10 bases, leaving 21 bases between them.

The chain links TRBV6-2 or TRBV6-3 to TRBJ2-4; D call uncertain. This CDR3 region has 15 residues. V shed 2 bases and J shed 6 bases, with 14 bases lying between them. CDR1 is MNHEY, CDR2 SVGEGT, per germline. As DNA, the CDR3 is TGTGCCAGCAGTTACCTAACCCTGACTGGAAACATTCAGTACTTC. It is translated as CASSYLTLTGNIQYF.

This clonotype came up a few times. The rearrangement uses TRBV11-2 and TRBJ2-7; 9 nucleotides agree with TRBD1. The germline V gene encodes CDR1 SGHAT and CDR2 FQNNGV. Trimming at V came to 4 bases and at J to 3 bases, leaving 7 bases not matched to a gene. The CDR3 extends over 15 amino acids. The CDR3 here is CASSSRTGDGYEQYF. DNA of the CDR3: TGTGCCAGCAGCTCCCGGACAGGGGACGGCTACGAGCAGTACTTC.

The table lists this clonotype with a few counts. The chain employs TRBV27 and TRBJ1-1, with a weak D call TRBD1 (6 bases). The V gene lost 3 bases and the J gene lost 1 base, with 9 bases spanning the gap. Looked up from germline, CDR1 is MNHEY and CDR2 is SMNVEV (reference sequence). There are 14 residues in the CDR3. The CDR3 loop reads CASSFGGANTEAFF. In DNA form, the CDR3 reads TGTGCCAGCAGTTTTGGGGGCGCGAACACTGAAGCTTTCTTT.

Concerning this clonotype: One base away lies a much larger clone, so this may be a sequencing read error. The CDR3 coding sequence is TGTGCCAGCAGCCAAGGACAGTATAGCAATCAGCCCCCGCATTTT. Translating gives CASSQGQYSNQPPHF. This chain joins TRBV4-2 and TRBJ1-5; D is possibly TRBD1 (5 bases). The CDR3 covers 15 residues. Germline V CDR1 and CDR2: LGHNA, YNFKEQ.

The genes are TRBV19 and TRBJ2-3; D assignment may be TRBD1 or TRBD2 (5 bases each). Trimming pared 4 bases from V and 2 bases from J, leaving 7 bases between. CDR3 size: 13 residues. Germline V gives CDR1 LNHDA, CDR2 SQIVND (reference sequence). The CDR3 is CASSRGNTDTQYF. The CDR3 DNA reads as TGTGCCAGTAGTAGGGGGAACACAGATACGCAGTATTTT.

This clonotype was detected only a few times. V usage is TRBV7-3 and J usage is TRBJ2-2, with 9 nucleotides matching TRBD2. Per germline, CDR1 SGHTA and CDR2 FQGTGA. CDR3 length: 16 residues. The trim removed 4 bases at V and 5 bases at J, leaving 8 bases unmatched. CDR3 amino acids: CASSSFAGGPTGELFF. The CDR3 DNA follows: TGTGCCAGCAGCTCCTTCGCGGGGGGGCCGACCGGGGAGCTGTTTTTT.

This clonotype was detected only a few times. This chain connects TRBV7-3 to TRBJ2-3; tentative D call: TRBD2 (5 bases). Germline CDR1 is SGHTA and CDR2 is FQGTGA. The V end lost 0 bases, the J end lost 4 bases, and 11 bases lay between the germline ends. The CDR3 sequence is 15 residues long. The CDR3: CASSLTYGSADTQYF. CDR3 coding DNA: TGTGCCAGCAGCTTAACGTATGGTAGCGCAGATACGCAGTATTTT.

The J gene is TRBJ2-5, the V gene TRBV5-1, with 8 bases matching TRBD1. This CDR3 has 14 residues. Germline V lookup: CDR1 SGHRS, CDR2 YFSETQ. V was clipped by 4 bases and J by 3 bases; unmatched bases: 5. The CDR3 here is CASSDGQGEETQYF. CDR3 nucleotides: TGCGCCAGCAGCGATGGACAGGGAGAAGAGACCCAGTACTTC.

The V call is TRBV20-1, the J call TRBJ2-3, with 10 bases fitting TRBD2. V lost 6 bases and J lost 0; bases outside the gene matches: 9. CDR3 length equals 16 residues. The germline V gene has CDR1 DFQATT and CDR2 SNEGSKA (reference sequence). The DNA of the CDR3 is TGCAGTGCCCCCAAGCGGGGGGGAGAGAGCACAGATACGCAGTATTTT. It yields the protein CSAPKRGGESTDTQYF.

This sequence joins TRBV20-1 and TRBJ1-2; 7 bases line up with TRBD1. Trimming removed 2 bases from V and 2 bases from J; junction bases left unmatched: 8. Germline CDR1 and CDR2: DFQATT and SNEGSKA (reference sequence). The CDR3 covers 15 residues. CDR3 in amino acids: CSARTSWDSNYGYTF. Written as DNA, the CDR3 is TGCAGTGCTAGAACCTCCTGGGACAGCAACTATGGCTACACCTTC.

V usage is TRBV6-6 and J usage is TRBJ2-3; D possibly corresponds to TRBD2 (5 bases). CDR1 and CDR2 (germline): MNHNY, SVGAGI (reference sequence). Trimming took off 10 bases at V and 5 bases at J, with 7 bases between the two ends. The CDR3 spans 10 residues. The CDR3 loop reads CATGIDTQYF. The CDR3 coding sequence is TGTGCCACGGGGATAGATACGCAGTATTTT.

This clonotype was counted between two and nine times. The chain joins TRBV10-2 to TRBJ1-6; D is undetermined. The ends were cut back, 6 bases at V and 7 bases at J, with 10 bases in the middle. Germline V lookup: CDR1 WSHSY, CDR2 SAAADI. The CDR3 contains 13 residues. CDR3 amino acids: CASRAAGNSPLHF. The CDR3 nucleotides read TGCGCCAGCAGGGCCGCGGGGAATTCACCCCTCCACTTT.

The chain recombines TRBV20-1 with TRBJ1-3; the D is unclear. Germline V gene sequence: CDR1 DFQATT, CDR2 SNEGSKA (reference sequence). The CDR3 extends over 14 amino acids. The V and J ends lost 0 bases and 0 bases respectively, with 6 bases between them. CDR3 loop: CSAREVLSGNTIYF. The CDR3, as DNA: TGCAGTGCTAGAGAGGTGCTCTCTGGAAACACCATATATTTT.